The rows below give T cell receptor beta chains drawn from one sample of a study of molecular identifiers for immune sequencing clone quantification. Via MiXCR, TCRdb re-called the PCR reads, giving one row per CDR3 protein. The profile shows about 97,000 distinct CDR3 sequences, about 35% of them singletons. The sample taken for sequencing was naive CD8+ T cells from blood, with Jurkat cell RNA spiked in. These receptors all stem from a human donor in good health. Some libraries in this study had Jurkat cell RNA spiked in. CDR3s include the opening cysteine and the closing phenylalanine or tryptophan. D genes are given only for firm matches. Clone size is stated in some rows and not others, as once, few, many or a class when expanded.

v_call	j_call	clone_size	d_call	cdr3_aa	cdr3_nt
TRBV7-6	TRBJ1-6	few	TRBD1	CASSLGTGGFASPLYF	TGTGCCAGCAGCCTTGGGACAGGGGGCTTTGCTTCACCCCTCTACTTT
TRBV13	TRBJ1-1	.	TRBD1	CASRQGGRTEAFF	TGTGCCAGTCGACAGGGAGGGAGGACTGAAGCTTTCTTT
TRBV15	TRBJ2-2	.	TRBD1	CATEGADTGELFF	TGTGCCACTGAGGGGGCGGACACCGGGGAGCTGTTTTTT
TRBV6-2/TRBV6-3	TRBJ2-5	few	.	CASSSLGSLFQETQYF	TGTGCCAGCAGTTCCTTGGGTAGCCTCTTCCAAGAGACCCAGTACTTC
TRBV18	TRBJ2-2	few	TRBD2	CASSPPGGRTVELFF	TGTGCCAGCTCACCGCCGGGAGGAAGGACCGTGGAGCTGTTTTTT
TRBV7-6	TRBJ1-1	many	.	CASSLAGPNTEAFF	TGTGCCAGCAGCTTAGCGGGCCCGAACACTGAAGCTTTCTTT
TRBV29-1	TRBJ2-1	.	TRBD2	CSVDRAGGPHNEQFF	TGCAGCGTTGACAGGGCGGGAGGGCCCCACAATGAGCAGTTCTTC
TRBV28	TRBJ2-3	many	.	CASNSQRGTDTQYF	TGTGCCAGCAATTCACAACGCGGCACAGATACGCAGTATTTT
TRBV2	TRBJ2-1	few	TRBD2	CASSGTSENEQFF	TGTGCCAGCTCGGGGACTAGCGAAAATGAGCAGTTCTTC
TRBV11-2	TRBJ2-7	.	.	CASHKVQGRYEQYF	TGTGCCAGCCATAAAGTCCAGGGACGCTACGAGCAGTACTTC